This record concerns one T cell receptor (beta chain) sequence. No cognate antigen has been identified for it. It has no much larger one-base neighbor in the sample; base qualities were not kept. Participants in the prospective study were aged 18 to 89 years, lived in 24 United States geographic areas, and enrolled through a virtual design. To assign participants to cohorts, the prospective study relied on clinical history that participants themselves reported in a screening survey and a study questionnaire. Recovered participants in ImmuneRACE Cohort 3 were defined as having two consecutive negative NP/OP PCR tests, clearance from a healthcare professional, or resolution of symptoms. In the prospective study, whole blood, serum and a nasopharyngeal or oropharyngeal swab were collected from each participant by mobile phlebotomists. Additional blood draws and questionnaires over an approximately two-month period could optionally be provided by prospective study participants. Prospective study blood samples were shipped either frozen or at room temperature before DNA extraction.

V is cut by 7 bases and J by 0 bases, and the space between the germline ends is 12 bases. Via the germline V gene, CDR1 is ENHRY and CDR2 SYGVKD. Counted from cysteine to phenylalanine, this CDR3 has 14 amino acids. CDR3 DNA is the only sequence kept; it has 42 bases, read in frame from the first base. This sample is part of a study of blood T cell repertoires in COVID-19 (dated by TCRdb to the early 2020s). About the study as a whole: Collaborator samples came from the United States, Italy and Spain and covered acute and convalescent phases of COVID-19. Nearly every sample came with metadata listing a de-identified subject ID, COVID-19 status, age in years and sex. Deeply sampled blood TCRbeta repertoires from subjects exposed to, actively infected with, or recovered from COVID-19 were included in the dataset. The prospective study material was composed of cDNA or gDNA derived from T cells, B-cell-depleted T cells, or PBMCs. The samples were drawn from the first 160 participants of the ongoing ImmuneRACE study and from 950 to 1,500 subjects provided by 6 global collaborators. The repertoires were released in a freely available public database meant as a resource for research on the immune response to SARS-CoV-2. HLA class I and class II types, where available, came from metadata supplied by the sample provider rather than from assay-based typing. Findings and caveats that apply to the study as a whole: The quantity of clinical and demographic metadata differed by source and by participant and was supplied without curation.

TCRbeta CDR3 regions were amplified from genomic DNA by means of the immunoSEQ Assay, a bias-controlled multiplex PCR. In the paper's pipeline: The number of nucleated cells in each sample was estimated from the amplification of reference gene primers within the assay. Sequence reads were collapsed and filtered to measure the absolute abundance of every unique TCRbeta CDR3 rearrangement. Productive Simpson clonality was computed per sample as the square root of Simpson's diversity index over productive rearrangements. In TCRdb, the immuneACCESS table is reduced to in-frame sequences with V and J assigned. These tables do not hold every clone; where another copy was compared, an unresolved V gene accounts for under half, and the others remain unexplained. For V, J and clone size, that table is used; D and trimming come from the DNA. Present in this sample are 250,000 or so clones, approximately 86% of which were seen just once. Roughly 1.7% of the sample comes from the top ten.

The clonotype was recovered from a woman in her fifties or sixties who had recovered from COVID-19. Rearrangement joined TRBV10-3 to TRBJ1-1; the D gene is perhaps TRBD1, from 5 matching bases. Source material: PBMCs or T cells enriched from blood (not recorded which). At the DNA level, the sequence is TGTGCCATCAAGACAGACCTAATGAACACTGAAGCTTTCTTT. Translated, this gives CAIKTDLMNTEAFF.